The T cell receptor (beta chain) under discussion was sequenced for a study of cytomegalovirus exposure and HLA in healthy donors. On the study more broadly: About 85 million unique TCR sequences came from HLA-typed donors in an early release.

Study observations and caveats: More clonal expansion characterized HLA-associated TCR beta chains than equally common others in a later analysis.

The ends lost 4 bases at V and 2 bases at J; junction bases unmatched: 4. The CDR3 totals 15 residues. Per germline, CDR1 SGHAT and CDR2 FQNNGV. Worth noting for this clone: Its antigen is as yet unknown.

13 Jbeta primers and 60 Vbeta primers were used for the PCR. Authors' analysis steps: Around 9.9 million shared chains were among the approximately 87 million unique TCR beta chains that a later analysis counted. The data were produced by immunoSEQ multiplex PCR, yet TCRdb's version contains in-frame clones alone and is incomplete. V and J calls and clone size are given by that table; D and trimming were obtained from the DNA. This sample has roughly 150,000 clones, with 81% found just once. V usage is TRBV11-2 and J usage is TRBJ2-7; 11 nucleotides line up with TRBD2. The sequenced sample was PBMCs. The receptor comes from a man aged 45-65 years in good health and CMV-seropositive. As DNA, the CDR3 is TGTGCCAGCAGCTCCCCGGGACTAGCGGCCTACGAGCAGTACTTC. Encoded protein: CASSSPGLAAYEQYF.